Given below is one T cell receptor beta chain in context. It lacks a known antigen. No base qualities exist here, and no much larger clone lies one base off it. This specimen comes from a study of blood T cells in healthy people across ages (dated by TCRdb to between 2014 and 2017). About the full investigation: In model experiments, roughly one uniquely barcoded TCR beta cDNA molecule per two T cells was captured by template switching. To track age-related changes in TCR beta repertoire diversity, the study relied on deep sequencing normalized with unique cDNA molecular identifiers. Four age groups were formed from the donors: young (average 16 years), middle-aged (approximately 41), aged (around 62) and long-lived (less than 85). To avoid experimental bias, donors of different ages were distributed randomly across sequencing lanes. For two donors (one aged 18 to 30 and one aged 80 or older), the study analyzed two additional independent replicas of 1 million unique cDNA reads from the same blood draw.

The roughly 38 donors, aged 6 to 90 years, were systemically healthy Caucasian individuals from Russia. Each donor gave ten milliliters of peripheral blood, drawn into EDTA-treated Vacutainer tubes. PBMCs were isolated by Ficoll-Paque density-gradient centrifugation, with at least 6.5 million obtained per sample. Trizol reagent was used to extract total RNA from PBMCs, with at least 6 micrograms per sample. For every donor, flow cytometry on a PBMC aliquot measured the percentage of naive CD45RAhigh/CD27high T cells. V drops 8 bases and J drops 10 bases, leaving 20 bases in between. The CDR3 runs 14 residues from the cysteine to the phenylalanine. Just CDR3 DNA is preserved here, 42 bases in frame from base 1. Per the germline V gene, MNHGY is the CDR1 and SVAAGI is the CDR2. The investigation overall reported the following: Since profiling was done on bulk unsorted PBMCs, naive and antigen-experienced compartments could not be conclusively compared. Compared with the aged group, the long-lived group had more naive CD4+ T cells, fewer expanded clones and increased TCR diversity, suggesting age selection. Observed TCR beta diversity per million T cells fell roughly linearly with age, and a significant reduction was already apparent by age about 43. Estimates of total diversity based on one million sequenced T cells were considered lower bounds and underestimates. Observed TCR beta diversity correlated strongly with the percentage of naive T cells measured by flow cytometry. Because donor CMV infection status was unknown, age-related changes in expanded clonotypes were potentially confounded.

The library was generated by 5' RACE. Sequencing instrument: Illumina HiSeq 2500. The second PCR ran for about 6 to 12 cycles and used a J-beta primer mix along with a sample-barcoded 5' primer. A unique molecular identifier was introduced onto each TCR beta cDNA molecule by a template-switch 5' adaptor carrying 12 random nucleotides. At least 2.5 million CDR3-containing paired-end reads were obtained from each sample. First-strand cDNA synthesis was performed from all RNA using the Mint cDNA synthesis kit, with priming by a TRBC-specific oligonucleotide. After uracil-DNA glycosylase treatment, a first 18-cycle PCR used universal primers M1SS and BC2_uni_R on all cDNA. Regarding the original processing steps: Normalization of each sample was performed by random selection of 1 million high-quality reads, each carrying a distinct molecular identifier. Reads with shared molecular identifiers were discarded instead of being binned into consensus sequences. MiTCR, run with a Q25 quality threshold and the strictest error-elimination algorithm, handled CDR3 identification, clonotype clustering and error correction. A nonparametric unseen species model with Euler transformation was used to estimate lower-bound total TCR beta diversity. The raw public data were reprocessed by TCRdb itself: fastp quality trimming at Q25, MiXCR clonotype calling, in-frame beta chains only. Records with the same CDR3 protein are collapsed into one entry carrying the most frequent genes and DNA. The V and J calls, along with clone size, are taken from TCRdb and not from the paper's own processing. Across this sample there are 1.6 million or so distinct CDR3 sequences, with roughly a third seen only once. The top ten hold about 11% of the sample.

Rearrangement joined TRBV6-9 to TRBJ1-4, with a weak D call of TRBD1 (6 bases match). The sample comprised blood. This TCR was recovered from a woman in her twenties or thirties in good health. The CDR3 protein is CASPRDIPRGKLFF. Here is the DNA: TGTGCCAGCCCTCGGGACATCCCCCGCGGAAAACTGTTTTTT.